The 25 T cell receptor beta chains reported below all come from one sample, sequenced in a study of cytomegalovirus exposure and HLA in healthy donors. The primer mix had 60 Vbeta and 13 Jbeta primers. Assay: immunoSEQ multiplex PCR; the TCRdb copy retains only in-frame clones and omits some. The data show under 100,000 clones, more than 50% seen once. Sequencing was carried out using PBMCs. The receptor source for this set is a woman in her forties in good health and CMV-seropositive.

V gene TRBV5-5 combines with J gene TRBJ1-2, with 7 bases matching TRBD1. The CDR3 loop spans 13 amino acids. V was clipped by 3 bases and J by 4 bases; unmatched bases: 3. Germline V lookup: CDR1 SGHKS, CDR2 YYEKEE (reference sequence). This chain's CDR3 is CASSSGTAYGYTF. The CDR3 DNA reads as TGTGCCAGCAGCTCCGGGACAGCCTATGGCTACACCTTC.

This clone was counted between two and nine times. This chain connects TRBV27 to TRBJ1-2; TRBD1 is a possible D gene (5 bases). This CDR3 spans 14 amino acids. Per germline, CDR1 MNHEY and CDR2 SMNVEV (reference sequence). V lost 1 base, J lost 6 bases, and 12 bases lay in between. The CDR3 spells CASSLLYGGDGYTF. CDR3 sequence (DNA): TGTGCCAGCAGTTTATTGTACGGGGGTGATGGCTACACCTTC.

The chain carries TRBV11-2 and TRBJ1-2; tentatively, D is TRBD1 (5 bases). This CDR3 has 14 amino acids. With 4 bases removed from V and 3 bases from J, the gap between germline ends came to 12 bases. Germline loops: CDR1 SGHAT, CDR2 FQNNGV. CDR3: CASSSFWDYYGYTF. The CDR3 DNA follows: TGTGCCAGCAGCTCCTTTTGGGACTACTATGGCTACACCTTC.

Regarding this clone: The junction does not match germline at one end; this may be a read error. The chain links TRBV6-1 to TRBJ2-1, with D uncertain. Germline V gives CDR1 MNHNS, CDR2 SASEGT. CDR3 length equals 15 residues. The CDR3 region is CASRSGSTSHNEQFF. CDR3 nucleotides: TGTGCCAGCAGATCAGGCTCCACCTCCCACAATGAGCAGTTCTTC.

The chain joins TRBV28 to TRBJ2-6; TRBD1 matches at 9 bases. V dropped 8 bases and J dropped 3; count of bases not matched to a gene: 8. Germline CDR1 MDHEN, CDR2 SYDVKM. This CDR3 region has 16 residues. Written as DNA, the CDR3 is TGTGCCAGCTCACCGGGACAGGGCTTTGGGGCCAACGTCCTGACTTTC. This gives the protein CASSPGQGFGANVLTF. Based on the CDR3 plus reference TRBV28 and TRBJ2-6, the full variable domain is DVKVTQSSRYLVKRTGEKVFLECVQDMDHENMFWYRQDPGLGLRLIYFSYDVKMKEKGDIPEGYSVSREKKERFSLILESASTNQTSMYLCASSPGQGFGANVLTFGAGSRLTVL.

In this sample, this clone turned up a few times. The chain carries TRBV9 and TRBJ2-7, with D perhaps TRBD1 (5 bases). This CDR3 has 15 residues. Germline V CDR1 and CDR2: SGDLS, YYNGEE. The V end was cut by 0 bases, the J end by 2 bases, with 12 bases between. The CDR3 nucleotides read TGTGCCAGCAGCGTAGAAAGTTTGGACACCTACGAGCAGTACTTC. It translates to CASSVESLDTYEQYF.

V usage is TRBV19 and J usage is TRBJ1-5; the D gene is possibly TRBD1 (6 bases). This CDR3 region has 15 residues. From germline, CDR1 is LNHDA and CDR2 SQIVND (reference sequence). V lost 7 bases and J lost 0, with 13 bases in between. The CDR3 DNA reads TGTGCCAGTAAGGACAGACCTAATAGCAATCAGCCCCAGCATTTT. Translation: CASKDRPNSNQPQHF.

This chain connects TRBV4-1 to TRBJ1-3; D unresolved. Trimming removed 1 base at V and 7 bases at J, with 14 bases between. This CDR3 is 15 amino acids long. CDR1 and CDR2 (germline): MGHRA, YSYEKL. The CDR3 DNA reads TGCGCCAGCAGCCAAGTGGGAGATAAAACTAACACCATATATTTT. Translation: CASSQVGDKTNTIYF.

This clone was counted only a few times. The gene calls are TRBV7-8 and TRBJ2-7; D might be TRBD2 (5 bases). V lost 6 bases to trimming and J lost 7 bases, with 19 bases between them. Germline CDR1 is SGHVS and CDR2 is FQNEAQ. The CDR3 runs to 14 residues. CDR3 residues: CASRFRGFFNEQYF. As DNA, the CDR3 is TGTGCCAGCAGATTTCGAGGGTTTTTTAATGAGCAGTACTTC. Combining the CDR3 with reference TRBV7-8 and TRBJ2-7 gives the whole variable domain GAGVSQSPRYKVAKRGQDVALRCDPISGHVSLFWYQQALGQGPEFLTYFQNEAQLDKSGLPSDRFFAERPEGSVSTLKIQRTQQEDSAVYLCASRFRGFFNEQYFGPGTRLTVT.

This clone occurred a few times. The V call is TRBV28, the J call TRBJ2-3; D may be TRBD2 (5 bases). Trimming pared 3 bases from V and 7 bases from J, leaving 14 bases between. Per germline, CDR1 MDHEN and CDR2 SYDVKM. The CDR3 spans 14 residues. CDR3 residues: CASSLVGVSNTQYF. In nucleotides, the CDR3 is TGTGCCAGCAGTTTGGTGGGAGTATCGAATACGCAGTATTTT.

This clone was counted once. This sequence joins TRBV30 and TRBJ1-5, with D unresolved. Germline CDR1 and CDR2: GTSNPN and SVGIG (reference sequence). CDR3 length: 13 residues. Trimming stripped 2 bases from V and 2 bases from J, with 7 bases between. The CDR3: CAWSSPGNQPQHF. The CDR3 DNA follows: TGTGCCTGGAGTTCTCCGGGCAATCAGCCCCAGCATTTT. Supplemented by reference TRBV30 and TRBJ1-5, the full variable domain reads SQTIHQWPATLVQPVGSPLSLECTVEGTSNPNLYWYRQAAGRGLQLLFYSVGIGQISSEVPQNLSASRPQDRQFILSSKKLLLSDSGFYLCAWSSPGNQPQHFGDGTRLSIL.

This clone appeared a single time. V gene TRBV21-1 combines with J gene TRBJ2-2; the table calls TRBD2, which could not be checked here. TRBV21-1 is classified as a pseudogene. The CDR3 is 18 amino acids. The CDR3 DNA reads TGTGCCAGCAGCAAAACCGGACTAGCGGGAGGGCCCGACGGGGAGCTGTTTTTT. It is translated as CASSKTGLAGGPDGELFF.

This rearrangement joins TRBV30 to TRBJ2-5; D may be TRBD1 (5 bases). The CDR3 runs to 17 residues. Germline loops: CDR1 GTSNPN, CDR2 SVGIG (reference sequence). V dropped 0 bases and J dropped 5 bases, with 22 bases sitting between them. CDR3 residues: CAWSVNGLRDNRETQYF. In DNA form, the CDR3 reads TGTGCCTGGAGTGTCAACGGTCTAAGAGACAACAGGGAGACCCAGTACTTC.

V and J are TRBV2 and TRBJ2-1; TRBD1 aligns across 8 bases. The V and J ends lost 8 bases and 7 bases, in that order; junction bases with no gene match: 7. The germline CDR1 and CDR2 sequences are SNHLY and FYNNEI. CDR3 length: 13 residues. Here the CDR3 DNA reads TGTGCCAGCCGGACAGGGTTTGGGAATGAGCAGTTCTTC. Amino acid sequence: CASRTGFGNEQFF.

The CDR3 is CASSPSSGYTDTQYF. CDR3 in DNA: TGTGCCAGCAGCCCCTCGAGCGGTTACACAGATACGCAGTATTTT. The genes are TRBV4-2 and TRBJ2-3, with a tentative D call TRBD2 (5 bases). Germline assignment: CDR1 LGHNA and CDR2 YNFKEQ. Between the trimmed V and J ends, which lost 4 bases and 2 bases, there was a span of 13 bases. CDR3 size: 15 residues.

This clone was picked up a small number of times. This chain links TRBV2 with TRBJ2-7; 7 nucleotides match TRBD2. This CDR3 has 13 amino acids. Looked up from germline, CDR1 is SNHLY and CDR2 is FYNNEI. V lost 3 bases to trimming and J lost 4 bases; unmatched junction nucleotides: 3. CDR3 residues: CASSDLADYEQYF. CDR3 sequence (DNA): TGTGCCAGCAGTGACCTAGCGGATTACGAGCAGTACTTC.

The J gene is TRBJ1-5, the V gene TRBV2, with TRBD1 matching 10 bases. This CDR3 region has 15 residues. Germline-derived CDR1 and CDR2 are SNHLY and FYNNEI. V lost 7 bases and J lost 4; bases outside the gene matches: 7. The CDR3 DNA follows: TGTGCCAGCAAGAAGACAGGGGGCGCGAATCAGCCCCAGCATTTT. It yields the protein CASKKTGGANQPQHF.

The J gene is TRBJ1-1, the V gene TRBV19; TRBD1 matches at 7 bases. Germline values: CDR1 LNHDA, CDR2 SQIVND (reference sequence). Losses at the gene ends were 6 bases for V and 4 bases for J; bases not matched to a gene: 5. The CDR3 consists of 13 residues. CDR3 coding DNA: TGTGCCAGTAGGTTTAGGGGGCCCACTGAAGCTTTCTTT. Amino acid sequence: CASRFRGPTEAFF.

The rearrangement uses TRBV28 and TRBJ1-1; possible D gene TRBD1, 5 bases. This CDR3 contains 14 residues. Germline V gene sequence: CDR1 MDHEN, CDR2 SYDVKM. Trimming pared 6 bases from V and 10 bases from J, leaving 21 bases between. The CDR3 DNA reads as TGTGCCAGCAGCGGCCCGGGGGACCCCACGGGAGCTTTCTTT. This sequence encodes CASSGPGDPTGAFF.

The rearrangement links TRBV7-8 to TRBJ1-3; weak D call: TRBD1 (5 bases). V was clipped by 5 bases and J by 0 bases, with 11 bases between them. The CDR3 is 15 amino acids. Germline assignment: CDR1 SGHVS and CDR2 FQNEAQ. The CDR3 reads CASSPTVSSGNTIYF. The CDR3 bases are TGTGCCAGCAGCCCGACAGTTAGCTCTGGAAACACCATATATTTT.

CDR3 nucleotide sequence: TGTGCCAGCAGTTCCCTCGGGGCTAGCGGGAGTCACGAGCAGTACTTC. This encodes CASSSLGASGSHEQYF. The V and J genes are TRBV27 and TRBJ2-7, with 10 positions matching TRBD2. This CDR3 is 16 amino acids long. V lost 4 bases and J lost 5; bases outside the gene matches: 11. The germline CDR1 and CDR2 sequences are MNHEY and SMNVEV (reference sequence).

The J gene is TRBJ2-5, the V gene TRBV7-2; 7 bases map to TRBD1. CDR1 is SGHTA and CDR2 is FQGNSA in the germline V gene. This CDR3 spans 15 amino acids. With V trimmed by 6 bases and J by 5 bases, 12 bases remained unmatched. The CDR3 nucleotides read TGTGCCAGCAGATCGACAGGGAGTAAGCCGGAGACCCAGTACTTC. It translates to CASRSTGSKPETQYF.

The chain joins TRBV7-2 to TRBJ2-7; the D is unclear. CDR1 SGHTA and CDR2 FQGNSA come from the germline V gene. Between the trimmed V and J ends, which lost 5 bases and 0 bases, there was a span of 11 bases. This CDR3 contains 14 residues. CDR3 sequence reads: CASSPSLASYEQYF. The CDR3 DNA is TGTGCCAGCAGCCCAAGCTTAGCCTCCTACGAGCAGTACTTC.

The chain joins TRBV30 to TRBJ2-1, with D possibly matching TRBD1 (5 bases). Germline V gene data show CDR1 as GTSNPN and CDR2 as SVGIG (reference sequence). This CDR3 contains 13 residues. V lost 1 base to trimming and J lost 6 bases, with 10 bases between them. This chain's CDR3 is CAWSGGQGNEQFF. The CDR3 coding sequence is TGTGCCTGGAGTGGTGGGCAGGGCAATGAGCAGTTCTTC.

The chain links TRBV6-5 to TRBJ1-2; 8 bases align to TRBD1. J gave up 8 bases and V 7 bases, and 12 bases lay outside the gene matches. The germline V gene has CDR1 MNHEY and CDR2 SVGAGI. The CDR3 is made up of 14 amino acids. In DNA, the CDR3 is TGTGCCAGCAAGAGGGCAGGGGGCGCGGAGGGCTACACCTTC. Protein sequence: CASKRAGGAEGYTF.